This T cell receptor beta chain was documented in a study of early T cells in non-severe SARS-CoV-2 infection. In the study overall: Sequencing was performed on bulk RNA from unsorted whole blood, leaving chains unpaired.

Whole-study findings and limits: Private and CD4 specificities were missed by VDJdb matching, which favored anti-spike CD8 responses.

The TCR library protocol was used to attach unique molecular identifiers. These identifiers were attached to individual cDNA molecules. TCRdb re-derived calls from the 5' RACE reads in MiXCR, one entry per CDR3 protein. Of around 47,000 distinct CDR3 sequences detected, roughly 11% appear once; the ten largest clones hold 9.7%. V gave up 5 bases and J gave up 0 bases, with 16 bases separating them. The V gene's germline CDR1 is MNHEY and CDR2 SVGEGT. The CDR3 runs 16 residues. This clonotype came up a few times. Its antigen is unknown. This clonotype originated in an adult who was a healthcare worker with PCR-confirmed SARS-CoV-2 infection or an uninfected control (not recorded which). The specimen was whole blood. This rearrangement joins TRBV6-2 or TRBV6-3 to TRBJ1-1, with D unclear. The CDR3 region has the DNA TGTGCCAGCAGTACCCCCCTGAGACCGATGAACACTGAAGCTTTCTTT. Translation gives CASSTPLRPMNTEAFF.